The 21 T cell receptor beta chains below all came from one sample that was sequenced in a study of graft-versus-host responses after intestinal transplantation. Their specific antigens are unknown. Sequenced by immunoSEQ multiplex PCR; TCRdb stores in-frame clones only, minus some. The sample holds roughly 110,000 clones, about 92% seen once. Sequenced material: unstimulated CD8+ T cells sorted from spleen or lymph node cells, taken before transplant. The receptors were gathered from a human donor who was the organ donor for an intestinal transplant.

The chain uses TRBV9 and TRBJ2-7; D gene ambiguous. V was shortened by 0 bases and J by 2 bases, with 9 bases between the two germline ends. Looked up from germline, CDR1 is SGDLS and CDR2 is YYNGEE. The CDR3 extends over 14 amino acids. As DNA, the CDR3 is TGTGCCAGCAGCGTAGGAGAGAATCCCTACGAGCAGTACTTC. Protein product: CASSVGENPYEQYF.

This clone appeared a single time. The J gene is TRBJ1-2, the V gene TRBV5-6; D not resolved. The V and J ends lost 2 bases and 3 bases respectively, with 8 bases between them. Germline V gives CDR1 SGHDT, CDR2 YYEEEE. The CDR3 consists of 13 residues. CDR3 loop: CASSFGRDYGYTF. The CDR3 coding sequence is TGTGCCAGCAGCTTCGGACGGGACTATGGCTACACCTTC.

CDR3 DNA: TGTGCCAGCAGGGGCACTGAGGACTATGGCTACACCTTC. Protein: CASRGTEDYGYTF. The chain is built from TRBV27 and TRBJ1-2; D unresolved. V was clipped by 6 bases and J by 3 bases, with 11 bases between them. Germline V lookup: CDR1 MNHEY, CDR2 SMNVEV (reference sequence). The CDR3 has 13 residues.

The rearrangement joins TRBV10-3 to TRBJ1-2; D remains ambiguous. The CDR3 totals 14 residues. CDR1 ENHRY and CDR2 SYGVKD come from the germline V gene. The germline V and J ends were trimmed by 7 bases and 0 bases, with 12 bases remaining between them. The CDR3 loop is CAIKGGSPNYGYTF. Written as DNA, the CDR3 is TGTGCCATCAAAGGAGGGAGCCCTAACTATGGCTACACCTTC.

The chain is built from TRBV27 and TRBJ1-2, with 8 bases matching TRBD1. Germline loops: CDR1 MNHEY, CDR2 SMNVEV (reference sequence). Losses at the gene ends were 3 bases for V and 7 bases for J; bases not matched to a gene: 7. The CDR3 extends over 14 amino acids. The chain's CDR3 is CASSLRQGAIGYTF. The CDR3 DNA reads TGTGCCAGCAGTTTGCGCCAGGGGGCGATTGGCTACACCTTC.

This chain connects TRBV30 to TRBJ1-3, with 7 bases aligning to TRBD1. V shed 4 bases and J 4 bases; nucleotides not matched to a gene: 10. From germline, CDR1 is GTSNPN and CDR2 SVGIG (reference sequence). This CDR3 has 15 residues. CDR3 region: CAWNTDRFIGNTIYF. The CDR3, as DNA: TGTGCCTGGAACACGGACAGGTTTATCGGAAACACCATATATTTT.

Here the CDR3 reads CASSFLSSEQYF. The CDR3 DNA reads as TGTGCCAGCAGTTTTCTATCAAGCGAGCAGTACTTC. The chain has TRBV28 and TRBJ2-7; no clear D. There are 12 residues in the CDR3. V shed 3 bases and J shed 6 bases, with 9 bases lying between them. Germline V gene data show CDR1 as MDHEN and CDR2 as SYDVKM.

This chain uses TRBV7-2 with TRBJ2-2, with a weak D call TRBD1 (6 bases). This CDR3 contains 15 residues. Per germline, CDR1 SGHTA and CDR2 FQGNSA. V was trimmed by 2 bases and J by 7 bases, leaving 14 bases between them. The chain's CDR3 is CASSLKDRGGGELFF. The CDR3 DNA reads TGTGCCAGCAGCTTAAAGGACAGAGGGGGCGGGGAGCTGTTTTTT.

J is TRBJ2-3 and V is TRBV15; 10 bases match TRBD2. Germline loops: CDR1 LNHNV, CDR2 YYDKDF (reference sequence). The CDR3 loop spans 17 amino acids. The junction had 5 bases not matched to a gene; V was cut back by 0 bases and J by 2 bases. CDR3 residues: CATSREASGSNTDTQYF. In DNA, the CDR3 is TGTGCCACCAGCAGAGAGGCTAGCGGGAGCAACACAGATACGCAGTATTTT.

The rearrangement links TRBV19 to TRBJ2-1; 7 bases are shared with TRBD2. Trimming removed 6 bases from V and 6 bases from J; junction bases left unmatched: 5. In germline, CDR1 is LNHDA, CDR2 SQIVND (reference sequence). There are 13 residues in the CDR3. The CDR3 loop is CASRTGGGNEQFF. The CDR3 coding sequence is TGTGCCAGTAGGACGGGGGGAGGCAATGAGCAGTTCTTC.

The chain carries TRBV2 and TRBJ2-7, with 14 bases identical to TRBD2. Germline V CDR1 and CDR2: SNHLY, FYNNEI. Trimming at V came to 6 bases and at J to 4 bases, leaving 8 bases not matched to a gene. The CDR3 consists of 16 residues. The DNA of the CDR3 is TGTGCCAGCAGGGGGGGACTAGCGGGAGTCTCATACGAGCAGTACTTC. Its protein product is CASRGGLAGVSYEQYF.

The V and J genes are TRBV27 and TRBJ2-1; 8 bases agree with TRBD2. V shed 2 bases, J shed 2 bases, and the junction held 2 bases outside the gene matches. CDR1 and CDR2 from the germline V gene are MNHEY and SMNVEV (reference sequence). The CDR3 has 15 residues. CDR3 DNA: TGTGCCAGCAGTTTAGCGGGAGGTACCTACAATGAGCAGTTCTTC. It specifies CASSLAGGTYNEQFF.

The table lists this clone with a count of one. The chain links TRBV10-3 to TRBJ1-2; D is perhaps TRBD1 (6 bases). CDR1 and CDR2 from the germline V gene are ENHRY and SYGVKD. The ends were cut back, 0 bases at V and 6 bases at J, with 14 bases in the middle. This CDR3 is built from 15 residues. The CDR3 region is CAISESSEDSHGYTF. The CDR3 region has the DNA TGTGCCATCAGTGAGTCGTCGGAGGACAGCCATGGCTACACCTTC.

The chain carries TRBV7-9 and TRBJ2-7; 9 bases agree with TRBD1. Germline lookup yields CDR1 SEHNR and CDR2 FQNEAQ (reference sequence). CDR3 length: 14 residues. V dropped 5 bases and J dropped 2; count of bases not matched to a gene: 4. CDR3 nucleotide sequence: TGTGCCAGCAGCCCGTGGGACAGGGCCTACGAGCAGTACTTC. Encoded protein: CASSPWDRAYEQYF.

V gene TRBV4-3 combines with J gene TRBJ2-2; D is undetermined. The CDR3 consists of 12 residues. In germline, CDR1 is LGHNA, CDR2 YSLEER. The V and J ends lost 3 bases and 3 bases respectively, with 2 bases between them. The CDR3 reads CASSHYTGELFF. The DNA of the CDR3 is TGCGCCAGCAGCCACTACACCGGGGAGCTGTTTTTT.

V and J are TRBV6-1 and TRBJ2-3; TRBD2 matches 7 bases. Unmatched junction bases numbered 15, after V lost 2 bases and J lost 1 base. Per the germline V gene, CDR1 is MNHNS and CDR2 is SASEGT. The CDR3 has 19 amino acids. The CDR3 DNA reads as TGTGCCAGCAGTGAAAAGACTAGCCTAAGCAGCTGGGGCACAGATACGCAGTATTTT. Its translation: CASSEKTSLSSWGTDTQYF.

V gene TRBV27 combines with J gene TRBJ2-1; D is unclear. The V gene's germline CDR1 is MNHEY and CDR2 SMNVEV (reference sequence). Trimming pared 4 bases from V and 8 bases from J, leaving 6 bases between. CDR3 length: 11 amino acids. In DNA form, the CDR3 reads TGTGCCAGCAGTTCCGGAGATGAGCAGTTCTTC. Encoded protein: CASSSGDEQFF.

The CDR3 reads CASSLEGGAKAFF. The CDR3 DNA follows: TGTGCCAGCAGCTTAGAGGGGGGCGCAAAAGCTTTCTTT. The rearrangement uses TRBV7-8 and TRBJ1-1; TRBD1 is a possible D gene (6 bases). V lost 1 base to trimming and J lost 9 bases, with 12 bases between them. This CDR3 region has 13 residues. Germline CDR1 is SGHVS and CDR2 is FQNEAQ. The full variable domain, with the rest looked up from reference TRBV7-8 and TRBJ1-1, is GAGVSQSPRYKVAKRGQDVALRCDPISGHVSLFWYQQALGQGPEFLTYFQNEAQLDKSGLPSDRFFAERPEGSVSTLKIQRTQQEDSAVYLCASSLEGGAKAFFGQGTRLTVV.

The J gene is TRBJ2-7, the V gene TRBV19, with D hard to call. The CDR3 sequence is 15 residues long. Germline V CDR1 and CDR2: LNHDA, SQIVND (reference sequence). The V end was cut by 3 bases, the J end by 0 bases, with 12 bases between. CDR3 nucleotide sequence: TGTGCCAGTAGTATTTCTAGTGGCACCTCCTACGAGCAGTACTTC. This sequence encodes CASSISSGTSYEQYF.

The chain recombines TRBV6-1 with TRBJ2-7, with TRBD1 identical over 9 bases. V shed 3 bases and J 8 bases; nucleotides not matched to a gene: 11. In germline, CDR1 is MNHNS, CDR2 SASEGT. This CDR3 is built from 15 residues. CDR3 region: CASSDYVSGTGQQYF. In nucleotides, the CDR3 is TGTGCCAGCAGTGACTACGTATCCGGGACAGGGCAGCAGTACTTC.

The rearrangement uses TRBV11-2 and TRBJ2-1; D gene ambiguous. V lost 1 base to trimming and J lost 6 bases, with 4 bases between them. Per germline, CDR1 SGHAT and CDR2 FQNNGV. The CDR3 has 12 amino acids. The chain's CDR3 is CASSLVLNEQFF. The CDR3 DNA is TGTGCCAGCAGCTTAGTTCTCAATGAGCAGTTCTTC.